What follows are 31 T cell receptor beta chains derived from one specimen sequenced in a study of blood T cell repertoires in COVID-19. The assay was immunoSEQ multiplex PCR, and TCRdb's table has in-frame clones only and misses some. The sample lists 62,000 or so clones; roughly 75% were seen once. The sequencing input was peripheral blood. The origin of the receptors is a man aged 60 to 75 with COVID-19, enrolled during active disease.

V gene TRBV4-1 combines with J gene TRBJ2-1; 8 bases match TRBD2. This CDR3 contains 15 residues. After removal of 4 bases from V and 8 bases from J, the junction contained 10 bases not matched to a gene. Per germline, CDR1 MGHRA and CDR2 YSYEKL. CDR3 sequence (DNA): TGCGCCAGCAGCCCACTAGCGGTGATCGTCTATGAGCAGTTCTTC. Translation gives CASSPLAVIVYEQFF.

The rearrangement joins TRBV7-9 to TRBJ2-5, with D perhaps matching TRBD1 (6 bases). Germline-derived CDR1 and CDR2 are SEHNR and FQNEAQ (reference sequence). The ends were cut back, 4 bases at V and 5 bases at J, with 14 bases in the middle. The CDR3 spans 14 residues. In DNA, the CDR3 is TGTGCCAGCAGCTCGGGGACAACGCGGGAGACCCAGTACTTC. This gives the protein CASSSGTTRETQYF.

The rearrangement links TRBV2 to TRBJ2-7; no clear D. This CDR3 is 14 amino acids long. V was trimmed by 4 bases and J by 2 bases, leaving 12 bases between them. The germline V gene encodes CDR1 SNHLY and CDR2 FYNNEI. For the CDR3, the DNA is TGTGCCAGCAGTGGCCTAGTTTACGCCTACGAGCAGTACTTC. Translated, it gives CASSGLVYAYEQYF.

This chain joins TRBV30 and TRBJ1-5; the D gene is possibly TRBD1 (5 bases). Between the trimmed V and J ends, which lost 2 bases and 2 bases, there was a span of 10 bases. CDR3 length: 14 amino acids. Germline assignment: CDR1 GTSNPN and CDR2 SVGIG (reference sequence). The CDR3 spells CAWSIKGGNQPQHF. CDR3 DNA sequence: TGTGCCTGGAGTATTAAAGGGGGCAATCAGCCCCAGCATTTT. The whole variable domain, remainder taken from reference TRBV30 and TRBJ1-5, is SQTIHQWPATLVQPVGSPLSLECTVEGTSNPNLYWYRQAAGRGLQLLFYSVGIGQISSEVPQNLSASRPQDRQFILSSKKLLLSDSGFYLCAWSIKGGNQPQHFGDGTRLSIL.

V usage is TRBV3-1 (or the pseudogene TRBV3-2) and J usage is TRBJ1-1; tentative D call: TRBD1 (6 bases). Germline V gives CDR1 LGHDT, CDR2 YNNKEL (reference sequence). The length of the CDR3 is 12 residues. V was pared by 6 bases and J by 8 bases, with 13 bases between. The CDR3 DNA reads TGTGCCAGCAGTGATCCGGGACAAGAAGCTTTCTTT. Its translation is CASSDPGQEAFF.

The chain recombines TRBV9 with TRBJ2-3; 10 bases are a match to TRBD2. J gave up 2 bases and V 4 bases, and 16 bases lay outside the gene matches. CDR1 and CDR2 (germline): SGDLS, YYNGEE. The CDR3 is 19 amino acids. The DNA for the CDR3 is TGTGCCAGCAGCCCCCGGGGTAGCGGGAGGCCCGGGATCACAGATACGCAGTATTTT. This gives the protein CASSPRGSGRPGITDTQYF. The whole variable domain, remainder taken from reference TRBV9 and TRBJ2-3, is DSGVTQTPKHLITATGQRVTLRCSPRSGDLSVYWYQQSLDQGLQFLIQYYNGEERAKGNILERFSAQQFPDLHSELNLSSLELGDSALYFCASSPRGSGRPGITDTQYFGPGTRLTVL.

The chain couples TRBV5-6 to TRBJ1-1, with a possible D match to TRBD1 (5 bases). The CDR3 length is 14 residues. The germline V gene encodes CDR1 SGHDT and CDR2 YYEEEE. Trimming removed 4 bases at V and 3 bases at J, with 13 bases between. Here the CDR3 reads CASSTGGEHTEAFF. The CDR3 DNA is TGTGCCAGCAGCACTGGAGGGGAACACACTGAAGCTTTCTTT.

The chain links TRBV5-4 to TRBJ2-6; 15 nucleotides line up with TRBD2. This CDR3 is built from 17 residues. V gave up 4 bases and J gave up 3 bases; unmatched junction bases: 2. Germline V gives CDR1 SGHNT, CDR2 YYREEE (reference sequence). CDR3 protein: CASSGGLAGGGANVLTF. The CDR3 DNA is TGTGCCAGCAGCGGGGGACTAGCGGGAGGTGGGGCCAACGTCCTGACTTTC.

This sequence joins TRBV3-1 (or the pseudogene TRBV3-2) and TRBJ1-2; no definite D call. CDR1 is LGHDT and CDR2 is YNNKEL in the germline V gene (reference sequence). This CDR3 spans 14 amino acids. V was trimmed by 3 bases and J by 2 bases, leaving 10 bases between them. CDR3: CASSHFDTNYGYTF. The CDR3 region has the DNA TGTGCCAGCAGCCACTTTGACACGAACTATGGCTACACCTTC.

The chain is built from TRBV7-3 and TRBJ1-4, with 8 bases aligning to TRBD1. Germline assignment: CDR1 SGHTA and CDR2 FQGTGA. V dropped 5 bases and J dropped 5; count of bases not matched to a gene: 7. The CDR3 totals 15 residues. CDR3: CASSPTGQENEKLFF. CDR3 coding DNA: TGTGCCAGCAGCCCCACGGGACAGGAAAATGAAAAACTGTTTTTT.

The J gene is TRBJ2-7, the V gene TRBV19; D is uncertain. The V gene's germline CDR1 is LNHDA and CDR2 SQIVND (reference sequence). This CDR3 is built from 15 residues. The V and J ends lost 3 bases and 2 bases respectively, with 14 bases between them. The CDR3 DNA reads TGTGCCAGTAGTATCGGTTCTCGGTCTCCCTACGAGCAGTACTTC. Translated: CASSIGSRSPYEQYF.

As DNA, the CDR3 is TGTGCCAGCAGCCCCCATGGGGGCATGGACTACAATGAGCAGTTCTTC. It codes for CASSPHGGMDYNEQFF. The chain is built from TRBV7-7 and TRBJ2-1, with a tentative D call TRBD1 (6 bases). The CDR3 sequence is 16 residues long. Germline V CDR1 and CDR2: SSHAT, FNYEAQ (reference sequence). V was cut by 5 bases and J by 3 bases, with 17 bases left in between.

V and J are TRBV5-1 and TRBJ1-1; the D is unclear. Germline V CDR1 and CDR2: SGHRS, YFSETQ. V lost 5 bases and J 5 bases, leaving 13 bases between the germline ends. This CDR3 has 13 amino acids. The CDR3 DNA is TGCGCCAGCAGGGTGGACGGGAGGACTGAAGCTTTCTTT. Its translation is CASRVDGRTEAFF.

In this sample, this clone turned up a few times. The genes are TRBV30 and TRBJ1-1; the D is unclear. The V end lost 0 bases, the J end lost 2 bases, and 7 bases lay between the germline ends. This CDR3 region has 13 residues. From germline, CDR1 is GTSNPN and CDR2 SVGIG (reference sequence). In nucleotides, the CDR3 is TGTGCCTGGAGTGTACAAGTAAACACTGAAGCTTTCTTT. Protein product: CAWSVQVNTEAFF.

This clone was counted between two and nine times. The rearrangement uses TRBV5-1 and TRBJ2-5, with D possibly TRBD2 on 6 matching bases. This CDR3 is 13 amino acids long. Germline lookup yields CDR1 SGHRS and CDR2 YFSETQ. Trimming removed 8 bases from V and 5 bases from J, with 16 bases in between. The CDR3 sequence: CASSLPGVETQYF. The CDR3 DNA reads as TGCGCCAGTTCTCTCCCGGGGGTGGAGACCCAGTACTTC.

This clone has more than one count but fewer than ten. This chain uses TRBV5-4 with TRBJ2-2; D unclear. This CDR3 spans 13 amino acids. CDR1 and CDR2 (germline): SGHNT, YYREEE (reference sequence). V lost 0 bases, J lost 6 bases, and 6 bases lay in between. The CDR3 spells CASSLGLAGELFF. The CDR3 DNA follows: TGTGCCAGCAGCTTGGGTCTAGCCGGGGAGCTGTTTTTT.

This clone was recorded once. The rearrangement uses TRBV24-1 and TRBJ1-2; D remains unclear. CDR3 length: 13 residues. CDR1 is KGHDR, CDR2 SFDVKD, per germline. Between the trimmed V and J ends, which lost 5 bases and 2 bases, there was a span of 8 bases. The CDR3 DNA reads as TGTGCCACCAGTGGGCCACCCAACTATGGCTACACCTTC. Translation: CATSGPPNYGYTF.

Comment on this clone: A much more abundant neighbour one base away suggests this may be a read error. The identical CDR3 is also encoded by other nucleotide sequences in the sample. The chain has TRBV9 and TRBJ2-1; a weak D match, TRBD1 (5 bases). CDR3 length: 12 residues. Germline loops: CDR1 SGDLS, CDR2 YYNGEE. V lost 0 bases and J 10 bases, leaving 8 bases between the germline ends. CDR3 region: CASSVEGYEQFF. Written as DNA, the CDR3 is TGTGCCAGCAGCGTAGAGGGGTACGAGCAGTTCTTC. Full variable domain (remainder filled in from reference TRBV9 and TRBJ2-1): DSGVTQTPKHLITATGQRVTLRCSPRSGDLSVYWYQQSLDQGLQFLIQYYNGEERAKGNILERFSAQQFPDLHSELNLSSLELGDSALYFCASSVEGYEQFFGPGTRLTVL.

The V and J genes are TRBV6-5 and TRBJ2-7; TRBD2 matches at 12 bases. The CDR3 has 12 amino acids. V was clipped by 8 bases and J by 7 bases; unmatched bases: 3. Germline V gene data show CDR1 as MNHEY and CDR2 as SVGAGI. The CDR3, as DNA: TGTGCCAGCCTAGCGGGAGGGGAGGAGCAGTACTTC. As protein: CASLAGGEEQYF.

The CDR3 loop is CASSEMAGQGGDEQYF. CDR3 in DNA: TGTGCCAGCAGTGAAATGGCGGGACAGGGAGGAGACGAGCAGTACTTC. This chain links TRBV25-1 with TRBJ2-7; 9 bases are shared with TRBD1. The V gene end was trimmed by 2 bases and the J gene end by 5 bases; junction bases not matched to a gene: 10. Germline V gives CDR1 MGHDK, CDR2 SYGVNS. The CDR3 length is 16 residues.

The CDR3 region is CASSRSRMNTEAFF. The CDR3 DNA reads as TGTGCCAGTAGTCGTAGCCGGATGAACACTGAAGCTTTCTTT. The chain has TRBV19 and TRBJ1-1; D gene uncertain. The germline V and J ends were trimmed by 5 bases and 0 bases, with 10 bases remaining between them. Germline CDR1 and CDR2: LNHDA and SQIVND (reference sequence). The CDR3 is made up of 14 amino acids. Together with reference TRBV19 and TRBJ1-1, the CDR3 gives the full variable domain: DGGITQSPKYLFRKEGQNVTLSCEQNLNHDAMYWYRQDPGQGLRLIYYSQIVNDFQKGDIAEGYSVSREKKESFPLTVTSAQKNPTAFYLCASSRSRMNTEAFFGQGTRLTVV.

V is TRBV4-1 and J is TRBJ1-1; D gene ambiguous. With 4 bases removed from V and 1 base from J, the gap between germline ends came to 10 bases. This CDR3 has 14 amino acids. Germline-derived CDR1 and CDR2 are MGHRA and YSYEKL. CDR3 nucleotides: TGCGCCAGCAGCCGAGGCCTTGGGAACACTGAAGCTTTCTTT. Its translation is CASSRGLGNTEAFF.

V gene TRBV6-5 combines with J gene TRBJ1-1, with D possibly matching TRBD1 (5 bases). This CDR3 contains 14 residues. CDR1 is MNHEY and CDR2 is SVGAGI in the germline V gene. V lost 2 bases to trimming and J lost 4 bases, with 11 bases between them. CDR3 sequence: CASSYTVGVTEAFF. The CDR3, as DNA: TGTGCCAGCAGTTACACGGTAGGGGTCACTGAAGCTTTCTTT.

This clone has a single count. The J gene is TRBJ2-7, the V gene TRBV2, with D possibly matching TRBD2 (5 bases). Trimming removed 4 bases from V and 7 bases from J, with 11 bases in between. CDR3 length equals 12 residues. Germline loops: CDR1 SNHLY, CDR2 FYNNEI. CDR3 protein: CASSGEGREQYF. The CDR3 bases are TGTGCCAGCAGTGGAGAGGGCCGGGAGCAGTACTTC.

A few counts support this clone. The CDR3 DNA sequence: TGTGCCAGCAGGCAGGGAGGAGGGTTGAATGAGCAGTTCTTC. This encodes CASRQGGGLNEQFF. The chain links TRBV25-1 to TRBJ2-1; tentative D call: TRBD2 (6 bases). The germline V gene encodes CDR1 MGHDK and CDR2 SYGVNS. Trimming removed 6 bases from V and 7 bases from J, with 16 bases in between. CDR3 length equals 14 residues.

The chain uses TRBV9 and TRBJ2-5; possible D gene TRBD1, 5 bases. The CDR3 totals 15 residues. The germline V gene has CDR1 SGDLS and CDR2 YYNGEE. Trimming pared 3 bases from V and 2 bases from J, leaving 14 bases between. The CDR3 is CASSDGAGIQETQYF. The CDR3 DNA reads as TGTGCCAGCAGCGATGGGGCAGGCATTCAAGAGACCCAGTACTTC. Combining the CDR3 with reference TRBV9 and TRBJ2-5 gives the whole variable domain DSGVTQTPKHLITATGQRVTLRCSPRSGDLSVYWYQQSLDQGLQFLIQYYNGEERAKGNILERFSAQQFPDLHSELNLSSLELGDSALYFCASSDGAGIQETQYFGPGTRLLVL.

V is TRBV10-3 and J is TRBJ2-1; 7 bases agree with TRBD1. Germline CDR1 is ENHRY and CDR2 is SYGVKD. This CDR3 contains 13 residues. After removal of 8 bases from V and 6 bases from J, the junction contained 7 bases not matched to a gene. For the CDR3, the DNA is TGTGCCATCGTAGACAGGGTGGTCAATGAGCAGTTCTTC. This codes for CAIVDRVVNEQFF.

The genes are TRBV23-1 and TRBJ1-1, with 8 bases matching TRBD1. TRBV23-1 is placed among ORFs of uncertain function. This CDR3 contains 12 residues. The V and J ends lost 8 bases and 7 bases, in that order; junction bases with no gene match: 6. As DNA, the CDR3 is TGCGCCAGCCGCTCAGGGGGCAGTGAAGCTTTCTTT. It is translated as CASRSGGSEAFF.

The chain joins TRBV7-2 to TRBJ2-2; 7 bases fit TRBD2. The length of the CDR3 is 18 residues. The ends lost 1 base at V and 2 bases at J; junction bases unmatched: 10. Germline values: CDR1 SGHTA, CDR2 FQGNSA. CDR3 DNA: TGTGCCAGCAGCTTAGAGCGTCTAGCGGAACTAAACACCGGGGAGCTGTTTTTT. Its translation is CASSLERLAELNTGELFF.

This clone occurred once. The CDR3 bases are TGCGCCAGCAGTGAGTCGGGACTAGCGGGAGATGAGCAGTTCTTC. It yields the protein CASSESGLAGDEQFF. This chain joins TRBV10-2 and TRBJ2-1; 14 nucleotides agree with TRBD2. V gave up 0 bases and J gave up 8 bases; unmatched junction bases: 0. CDR1 and CDR2 (germline): WSHSY, SAAADI. This CDR3 has 15 residues.

For the CDR3, the DNA is TGCGCCAGCGATGACACGGCGGGAGGCTACACCTTC. Protein: CASDDTAGGYTF. The rearrangement joins TRBV5-1 to TRBJ1-2; no clear D. With 7 bases removed from V and 8 bases from J, the gap between germline ends came to 15 bases. Germline V gene lookup returns CDR1 SGHRS and CDR2 YFSETQ. There are 12 residues in the CDR3.